This entry is about one T cell receptor beta chain. Healthy bone marrow donors made up the donors. This specimen belongs to a study of cytomegalovirus exposure and HLA in healthy donors. PCR was performed using 60 Vbeta and 13 Jbeta primers. Repertoires were generated with immunoSEQ multiplex PCR, while TCRdb's copy carries only in-frame clones and drops some. The sample has about 140,000 clones; approximately 91% are singletons. Germline-derived CDR1 and CDR2 are ENHRY and SYGVKD. V was cut by 8 bases and J by 9 bases, with 23 bases left in between. The CDR3 has 15 residues. The J gene is TRBJ1-3, the V gene TRBV10-3; no clear D gene. The clonotype comes from a middle-aged woman in good health and CMV-seronegative. Material: PBMCs. CDR3 sequence: CAIRGVAGFKSTIYF. CDR3 bases: TGTGCCATCCGGGGAGTGGCCGGTTTCAAGTCCACCATATATTTT.